The TCR beta chain described here comes from a study of T cell repertoires in cytomegalovirus infection. The overall study: Selected CMV epitopes included recently identified HLA-C-restricted ones as well as well-studied HLA-B-restricted ones. Both CMV infection and a matching HLA type were indicated by public TCR beta signatures.

On this clonotype itself: Its target is not known.

Study findings and constraints: CMV-specific TCR beta clonotypes restricted by HLA-C dominated the ex vivo response. The cumulative frequency of public TCR beta families distinguished individuals who carried CMV together with the relevant HLA.

TCRdb ran MiXCR on the reads and lists one entry per CDR3 protein. The data hold roughly 340,000 distinct CDR3 sequences, with 25% to 30% observed a single time. The germline CDR1 and CDR2 sequences are SGHRS and YFSETQ. CDR3 length equals 18 residues. J gave up 2 bases and V 0 bases, and 9 bases lay outside the gene matches. The V gene is TRBV5-1, the J gene TRBJ2-3; TRBD2 matches at 10 bases. The input for sequencing was cultured PBMCs, taken from culture after CMV antigen stimulation. The sequence derives from a human donor in good health (CMV status not recorded). Some clones in this sample may be carry-over from other donors' samples. The CDR3 sequence is CASSLAVAGGSFTDTQYF. The CDR3 DNA sequence: TGCGCCAGCAGCTTGGCGGTAGCGGGAGGCTCATTCACAGATACGCAGTATTTT.